Below, 23 T cell receptor beta chains from the same sample are listed, as sequenced in a study of T-cell reconstitution after alpha-beta-depleted transplantation in children. Library preparation (for TCRbeta) was performed with unique molecular identifiers. TCRdb processed the PCR reads anew with MiXCR; each CDR3 protein has one entry. In the table there are roughly 100,000 distinct CDR3 sequences, roughly 8% of which are singletons. The sequences come from PBMCs from the stem cell graft donor, collected from the stem cell graft. Receptors were obtained from a human donor who donated a stem cell graft to a child with congenital amegakaryocytic thrombocytopenia.

This clonotype was seen at least ten times. J is TRBJ2-1 and V is TRBV20-1; TRBD1 matches at 8 bases. J lost 7 bases, V lost 1 base, and 6 bases had no gene match. This CDR3 is built from 14 residues. The germline gives CDR1 DFQATT, CDR2 SNEGSKA (reference sequence). CDR3 residues: CSARGWQGANEQFF. In nucleotides, the CDR3 is TGCAGTGCTAGAGGTTGGCAGGGGGCTAATGAGCAGTTCTTC.

The sample holds many counts of this clonotype. This chain joins TRBV12-3 or TRBV12-4 and TRBJ1-1; D is uncertain. The CDR3 runs 13 residues. V lost 3 bases, J lost 1 base, and 6 bases lay in between. CDR3 residues: CASSFAKNTEAFF. CDR3 coding DNA: TGTGCCAGCAGTTTTGCAAAGAACACTGAAGCTTTCTTT.

This clonotype came up many times. This chain joins TRBV20-1 and TRBJ2-1; the match to TRBD2 covers 8 bases. This CDR3 has 15 residues. Germline trimming cut 0 bases from V and 2 bases from J; bases unmatched to any gene: 3. The V gene's germline CDR1 is DFQATT and CDR2 SNEGSKA (reference sequence). The CDR3 spells CSARESGSPYNEQFF. Here the CDR3 DNA reads TGCAGTGCTAGAGAAAGCGGGAGCCCCTACAATGAGCAGTTCTTC.

This clonotype was observed many times. The rearrangement joins TRBV12-3 or TRBV12-4 to TRBJ1-5, with 8 bases fitting TRBD1. J lost 6 bases, V lost 4 bases, and 8 bases had no gene match. The CDR3 runs to 15 residues. DNA of the CDR3: TGTGCCAGCAGTTCCGCCGGGACAGGCGTTCAGCCCCAGCATTTT. Its protein is CASSSAGTGVQPQHF.

A note on this clonotype: This may be a read error: a much more frequent sequence differs by one nucleotide. The gene calls are TRBV7-6 and TRBJ1-6; D ambiguous. The CDR3 length is 17 residues. Looked up from germline, CDR1 is SGHVS and CDR2 is FNYEAQ. The chain's CDR3 is CTSSLGRLGSYNSPLHF. CDR3 DNA: TGTACCAGCAGCTTAGGCCGACTGGGCTCCTATAATTCACCCCTCCACTTT.

This clonotype showed up many times. The chain combines TRBV5-1 with TRBJ2-7; 7 nucleotides match TRBD1. V shed 3 bases and J 9 bases; nucleotides not matched to a gene: 18. The CDR3 has 16 residues. The germline V gene has CDR1 SGHRS and CDR2 YFSETQ. Here the CDR3 reads CASSSAGTDVSRRQYF. CDR3 bases: TGCGCCAGCAGCTCAGCTGGGACAGACGTCTCTCGGCGGCAGTACTTC.

Many counts were recorded for this clonotype. This chain joins TRBV20-1 and TRBJ1-6; the D gene is possibly TRBD1 (6 bases). Trimming pared 4 bases from V and 6 bases from J, leaving 16 bases between. The CDR3 totals 15 residues. Germline values: CDR1 DFQATT, CDR2 SNEGSKA (reference sequence). CDR3 loop: CSAIRDTSRNSPLHF. The CDR3 nucleotides are TGCAGTGCTATCCGGGACACTTCCCGTAATTCACCCCTCCACTTT.

This clonotype occurred many times. The chain is built from TRBV4-3 and TRBJ2-1; a possible D gene is TRBD2 (5 bases). The CDR3 runs to 18 residues. The germline V gene encodes CDR1 LGHNA and CDR2 YSLEER. Between the trimmed V and J ends, which lost 0 bases and 8 bases, there was a span of 23 bases. The CDR3, as DNA: TGCGCCAGCAGCCAAGATAGTGTTCTCGTTGCGAACGGGGATGAGCAGTTCTTC. Amino acids: CASSQDSVLVANGDEQFF.

This clonotype was seen repeatedly, ten times or more. The chain joins TRBV20-1 to TRBJ2-3; TRBD2 is a possible D gene (5 bases). V gave up 7 bases and J gave up 0 bases, with 17 bases separating them. Germline CDR1 and CDR2: DFQATT and SNEGSKA (reference sequence). This CDR3 comprises 15 residues. The CDR3 DNA reads TGCAGTGGCCATTCAGCGGACTCTAGCACAGATACGCAGTATTTT. Its protein product is CSGHSADSSTDTQYF.

This clonotype was detected ten times or more. This chain connects TRBV7-2 to TRBJ2-1; tentative D call: TRBD2 (7 bases). Germline V lookup: CDR1 SGHTA, CDR2 FQGNSA. The V end lost 6 bases, the J end lost 5 bases, and 17 bases lay between the germline ends. This CDR3 spans 15 amino acids. The CDR3 here is CASSGGGHINNEQFF. The CDR3 DNA sequence: TGTGCCAGCAGTGGCGGGGGCCATATAAACAATGAGCAGTTCTTC.

This clonotype was observed at least ten times. V gene TRBV29-1 combines with J gene TRBJ1-5, with D maybe TRBD1 (6 bases). The CDR3 is 13 amino acids. The germline V gene has CDR1 SQVTM and CDR2 ANQGSEA. V gave up 5 bases and J gave up 7 bases, with 15 bases separating them. The CDR3 protein is CSVSRGRGQPQHF. In DNA, the CDR3 is TGCAGCGTTTCCCGGGGGCGGGGGCAGCCCCAGCATTTT. The variable domain in full, completed from reference TRBV29-1 and TRBJ1-5, reads SAVISQKPSRDICQRGTSLTIQCQVDSQVTMMFWYRQQPGQSLTLIATANQGSEATYESGFVIDKFPISRPNLTFSTLTVSNMSPEDSSIYLCSVSRGRGQPQHFGDGTRLSIL.

The sample holds many counts of this clonotype. This chain joins TRBV7-2 and TRBJ2-1; 9 bases fit TRBD2. V was pared by 0 bases and J by 7 bases, with 7 bases of the junction left unmatched. The V gene's germline CDR1 is SGHTA and CDR2 FQGNSA. CDR3 length equals 16 residues. The CDR3 DNA reads as TGTGCCAGCAGCTTAGCCGCAGCTAGCGGGACTAATGAGCAGTTCTTC. Translation: CASSLAAASGTNEQFF.

This clonotype was detected many times. The rearrangement uses TRBV9 and TRBJ2-1, with 13 bases fitting TRBD2. CDR1 is SGDLS, CDR2 YYNGEE, per germline. V was clipped by 4 bases and J by 8 bases; unmatched bases: 9. There are 16 residues in the CDR3. CDR3 amino acids: CASSSRTSGSLYEQFF. The CDR3 bases are TGTGCCAGCAGCTCCCGGACTAGCGGGAGCTTATATGAGCAGTTCTTC.

This clonotype was seen repeatedly, ten times or more. This chain links TRBV20-1 with TRBJ1-2, with 10 bases lining up with TRBD1. Germline V gene lookup returns CDR1 DFQATT and CDR2 SNEGSKA (reference sequence). The CDR3 runs to 14 residues. The CDR3 bases are TGCAGGCTTGCGACAGGGGGCAATGTCGGTGGCTACACCTTC. It translates to CRLATGGNVGGYTF.

This clonotype was counted ten times or more. This chain connects TRBV6-1 to TRBJ1-2; D gene uncertain. Trimming cost V 10 bases and J 2 bases, with 14 bases left between them. The germline V gene has CDR1 MNHNS and CDR2 SASEGT. This CDR3 comprises 13 residues. The CDR3 DNA reads as TGTGCCACCTCCCAGCTACCAAACTATGGCTACACCTTC. Encoded protein: CATSQLPNYGYTF.

This clonotype occurred many times. CDR3: CASSPSTDTQYF. The DNA for the CDR3 is TGTGCCAGCAGCCCAAGCACAGATACGCAGTATTTT. The rearrangement joins TRBV3-1 to TRBJ2-3; D gene ambiguous. CDR1 and CDR2 from the germline V gene are LGHDT and YNNKEL (reference sequence). The V gene lost 4 bases and the J gene lost 0 bases, with 2 bases spanning the gap. The CDR3 totals 12 residues.

The V call is TRBV4-3, the J call TRBJ2-3; a weak D match, TRBD1 (5 bases). The length of the CDR3 is 15 residues. Germline V gene data show CDR1 as LGHNA and CDR2 as YSLEER. The V end lost 0 bases, the J end lost 2 bases, and 9 bases lay between the germline ends. CDR3: CASSQDAGITDTQYF. The CDR3 nucleotides are TGCGCCAGCAGCCAAGACGCAGGGATCACAGATACGCAGTATTTT.

This clonotype came up many times. The chain has TRBV9 and TRBJ1-2; D not resolved. Trimming took off 3 bases at V and 8 bases at J, with 20 bases between the two ends. CDR1 SGDLS and CDR2 YYNGEE come from the germline V gene. The CDR3 has 15 amino acids. CDR3 nucleotides: TGTGCCAGCAGCGGCGCCCCTCCAAAATCAAGCGGCTACACCTTC. Translated: CASSGAPPKSSGYTF.

This clonotype showed up many times. V and J are TRBV5-1 and TRBJ1-6, with unresolved D. The CDR3 consists of 16 residues. Germline V gene data show CDR1 as SGHRS and CDR2 as YFSETQ. The V end was cut by 0 bases, the J end by 2 bases, with 9 bases between. For the CDR3, the DNA is TGCGCCAGCAGCTTGGCCGGGGTTGCCTATAATTCACCCCTCCACTTT. Encoded protein: CASSLAGVAYNSPLHF.

In its sample, this clonotype was seen many times. The J gene is TRBJ2-5, the V gene TRBV6-5; TRBD1 matches at 7 bases. V lost 4 bases, J lost 0 bases, and 17 bases stayed unmatched. The CDR3 sequence is 19 residues long. Germline CDR1 is MNHEY and CDR2 is SVGAGI. The CDR3 DNA reads as TGTGCCAGCAGTTCCTCTTGGACAGGAACCGATTCGTACCAAGAGACCCAGTACTTC. Residues: CASSSSWTGTDSYQETQYF.

This clonotype was seen ten or more times. This chain links TRBV5-1 with TRBJ1-2; D gene ambiguous. Germline loops: CDR1 SGHRS, CDR2 YFSETQ. This CDR3 region has 12 residues. Trimming took off 0 bases at V and 4 bases at J, with 4 bases between the two ends. The chain's CDR3 is CASSLESYGYTF. CDR3 in DNA: TGCGCCAGCAGCTTGGAGTCCTATGGCTACACCTTC.

This clonotype showed up just a few times. The CDR3 sequence: CASSFQAFGTDTQYF. Here the CDR3 DNA reads TGTGCCAGCAGTTTCCAGGCGTTTGGCACAGATACGCAGTATTTT. The chain uses TRBV12-3 or TRBV12-4 and TRBJ2-3; no reliable D call. This CDR3 contains 15 residues. Deletions cut 3 bases from V and 1 base from J, with 11 bases between.

This clonotype was recorded at least ten times. The J gene is TRBJ1-1, the V gene TRBV5-4, with TRBD1 identical over 7 bases. The CDR3 runs to 14 residues. Losses at the gene ends were 4 bases for V and 7 bases for J; bases not matched to a gene: 10. Germline assignment: CDR1 SGHNT and CDR2 YYREEE (reference sequence). The CDR3 nucleotides read TGTGCCAGCAGCCAACGGGACAGCCTTATTGAAGCTTTCTTT. As protein: CASSQRDSLIEAFF.